The 20 T cell receptor beta chains reported below all come from one sample, sequenced in a study of OX40 agonist ivuxolimab in advanced cancers. Method: immunoSEQ multiplex PCR; TCRdb's copy keeps in-frame clones and lacks some. The profile shows 65,000 to 95,000 clones, 75% to 95% of them singletons. The sequencing here drew on CD4+ or CD8+ T cells sorted from blood, taken in a trial of the OX40 agonist ivuxolimab. The origin of the receptors is an adult with an advanced solid tumor such as melanoma, head and neck, liver or kidney cancer.

V usage is TRBV9 and J usage is TRBJ2-7; the match to TRBD1 covers 7 bases. Losses at the gene ends were 0 bases for V and 2 bases for J; bases not matched to a gene: 8. Per germline, CDR1 SGDLS and CDR2 YYNGEE. The CDR3 is 16 amino acids. DNA for the CDR3: TGTGCCAGCAGCGTAGGTTCCGCCGGGACAGCCTACGAGCAGTACTTC. This encodes CASSVGSAGTAYEQYF.

V gene TRBV28 combines with J gene TRBJ2-7; the D gene is possibly TRBD1 (5 bases). Germline V gene lookup returns CDR1 MDHEN and CDR2 SYDVKM. The CDR3 runs to 14 residues. V was shortened by 4 bases and J by 3 bases, with 13 bases between the two germline ends. This chain's CDR3 is CASSSTFTGYEQYF. The CDR3 DNA reads as TGTGCCAGCAGTTCCACATTTACAGGCTACGAGCAGTACTTC.

The CDR3 sequence: CSARGAAGYTF. CDR3 bases: TGCAGTGCTAGGGGGGCGGCGGGCTACACCTTC. V usage is TRBV20-1 and J usage is TRBJ1-2; D might be TRBD1 (6 bases). V shed 3 bases and J shed 8 bases, with 10 bases lying between them. Germline lookup yields CDR1 DFQATT and CDR2 SNEGSKA (reference sequence). CDR3 length equals 11 residues.

The gene calls are TRBV30 and TRBJ2-6; no clear D. The CDR3 loop spans 12 amino acids. Germline CDR1 and CDR2: GTSNPN and SVGIG (reference sequence). V lost 4 bases, J lost 2 bases, and 3 bases lay in between. This CDR3 reads CAWTAGANVLTF. The DNA for the CDR3 is TGTGCCTGGACAGCTGGGGCCAACGTCCTGACTTTC.

V gene TRBV29-1 combines with J gene TRBJ1-1, with TRBD1 matching over 7 bases. This CDR3 region has 10 residues. Germline loops: CDR1 SQVTM, CDR2 ANQGSEA. V shed 5 bases, J shed 7 bases, and the junction held 1 base outside the gene matches. The CDR3 nucleotides are TGCAGCGTTAGGGACAGTGAAGCTTTCTTT. Its protein product is CSVRDSEAFF.

V is TRBV9 and J is TRBJ2-3; 7 bases align to TRBD2. CDR3 size: 15 residues. The V gene end was trimmed by 3 bases and the J gene end by 0 bases; junction bases not matched to a gene: 4. The germline V gene has CDR1 SGDLS and CDR2 YYNGEE. CDR3 residues: CASSADSGSTDTQYF. CDR3 bases: TGTGCCAGCAGCGCGGATAGCGGGAGCACAGATACGCAGTATTTT.

CDR3 sequence (DNA): TGTGCCAGCAGTGATCAGTCCGGGACTAGCGGCTACGAGCAGTACTTC. Protein product: CASSDQSGTSGYEQYF. This sequence joins TRBV25-1 and TRBJ2-7, with 11 nucleotides matching TRBD2. V gave up 3 bases and J gave up 3 bases; unmatched junction bases: 7. Germline V CDR1 and CDR2: MGHDK, SYGVNS. The CDR3 has 16 residues.

CDR3: CASSLRDRIYGYTF. Written as DNA, the CDR3 is TGTGCCAGCAGTTTGAGGGACCGCATCTATGGCTACACCTTC. The rearrangement links TRBV5-4 to TRBJ1-2, with D perhaps matching TRBD1 (5 bases). V lost 5 bases, J lost 4 bases, and 15 bases lay in between. The CDR3 totals 14 residues. Germline values: CDR1 SGHNT, CDR2 YYREEE (reference sequence).

J is TRBJ2-7 and V is TRBV2; TRBD2 matches at 10 bases. There are 16 residues in the CDR3. The germline V gene encodes CDR1 SNHLY and CDR2 FYNNEI. With 0 bases clipped from V and 2 bases from J, the junction kept 4 bases outside the gene matches. This CDR3 reads CASSEARLAGTYEQYF. The CDR3 bases are TGTGCCAGCAGTGAAGCCCGACTAGCGGGTACCTACGAGCAGTACTTC.

In this sample, this clone turned up once. The CDR3 sequence is CASSIPGQGSETQYF. CDR3 bases: TGTGCCAGCAGCATCCCGGGACAGGGCTCAGAGACCCAGTACTTC. The V call is TRBV7-9, the J call TRBJ2-5; 9 bases are shared with TRBD1. The germline V gene has CDR1 SEHNR and CDR2 FQNEAQ (reference sequence). This CDR3 contains 15 residues. Trimming at V came to 5 bases and at J to 4 bases, leaving 8 bases not matched to a gene. Based on the CDR3 plus reference TRBV7-9 and TRBJ2-5, the full variable domain is DTGVSQNPRHKITKRGQNVTFRCDPISEHNRLYWYRQTLGQGPEFLTYFQNEAQLEKSRLLSDRFSAERPKGSFSTLEIQRTEQGDSAMYLCASSIPGQGSETQYFGPGTRLLVL.

The rearrangement joins TRBV19 to TRBJ1-5; 9 positions match TRBD1. V shed 6 bases and J 6 bases; nucleotides not matched to a gene: 12. CDR3 length equals 16 residues. Germline CDR1 is LNHDA and CDR2 is SQIVND (reference sequence). In nucleotides, the CDR3 is TGTGCCAGTAGGCTGACCGGGACAGGGCGGGTTCAGCCCCAGCATTTT. Protein: CASRLTGTGRVQPQHF.

The chain has TRBV5-4 and TRBJ2-1, with D possibly TRBD2 on 5 matching bases. The CDR3 spans 14 residues. Germline V gene data show CDR1 as SGHNT and CDR2 as YYREEE (reference sequence). V lost 1 base and J 8 bases, leaving 13 bases between the germline ends. Here the CDR3 DNA reads TGTGCCAGCAGCTTGAGCCAGAGGGTCCATGAGCAGTTCTTC. It specifies CASSLSQRVHEQFF.

In DNA form, the CDR3 reads TGTGCCAGCAGTAGCCGGCTAGCGAACACCGGGGAGCTGTTTTTT. Its translation: CASSSRLANTGELFF. V is TRBV2 and J is TRBJ2-2; no clear D. The CDR3 loop spans 15 amino acids. Germline V lookup: CDR1 SNHLY, CDR2 FYNNEI. Trimming pared 5 bases from V and 0 bases from J, leaving 10 bases between.

The chain recombines TRBV7-9 with TRBJ1-5; D is uncertain. CDR1 is SEHNR, CDR2 FQNEAQ, per germline (reference sequence). The CDR3 covers 14 residues. The V gene lost 0 bases and the J gene lost 7 bases, with 10 bases spanning the gap. In nucleotides, the CDR3 is TGTGCCAGCAGCTTAGCGGGTAACAACCAGCCCCAGCATTTT. Protein: CASSLAGNNQPQHF.

The CDR3 is CASSFGTSGSGGELFF. CDR3 sequence (DNA): TGTGCCAGCAGCTTCGGGACTAGCGGGAGTGGCGGGGAGCTGTTTTTT. This rearrangement joins TRBV11-3 to TRBJ2-2, with 14 bases lining up with TRBD2. Germline-derived CDR1 and CDR2 are SGHNT and YENEEA. J was trimmed by 7 bases and V by 3 bases; bases with no gene match: 4. This CDR3 has 16 residues.

A remark on this clone: One junction end does not reproduce the germline sequence, and a read error may be involved. This chain links TRBV28 with TRBJ2-3; D is possibly TRBD1 or TRBD2 (6 bases each). CDR1 and CDR2 (germline): MDHEN, SYDVKM. The CDR3 consists of 16 residues. CDR3 in amino acids: CASSSTGAGPLIRENF. The CDR3 DNA reads as TGTGCCAGCAGTTCGACGGGGGCGGGACCCCTTATTCGGGAGAATTTT.

This chain uses TRBV5-1 with TRBJ2-5; D is possibly TRBD1 or TRBD2 (5 bases each). Trimming shortened V by 4 bases and J by 1 base, and 14 bases separated the two germline ends. CDR1 is SGHRS, CDR2 YFSETQ, per germline. The CDR3 is 15 residues long. CDR3 bases: TGCGCCAGCAGCCGTCTAGGGGAGTTCCAAGAGACCCAGTACTTC. Encoded protein: CASSRLGEFQETQYF.

The V call is TRBV5-1, the J call TRBJ1-1; 8 bases agree with TRBD1. V dropped 4 bases and J dropped 5; count of bases not matched to a gene: 10. Germline CDR1 SGHRS, CDR2 YFSETQ. The CDR3 has 15 amino acids. As DNA, the CDR3 is TGCGCCAGCAGCCCCATGACAGGGGAGGGGACTGAAGCTTTCTTT. It encodes CASSPMTGEGTEAFF.

This clone was seen a handful of times. The chain links TRBV19 to TRBJ1-2, with D unclear. Germline assignment: CDR1 LNHDA and CDR2 SQIVND (reference sequence). Trimming stripped 1 base from V and 2 bases from J, with 11 bases between. The CDR3 has 15 residues. In nucleotides, the CDR3 is TGTGCCAGTAGTATAGCGGACCGGCAAAACTATGGCTACACCTTC. Its protein is CASSIADRQNYGYTF.

The chain combines TRBV5-8 with TRBJ1-2, with D possibly being TRBD1 (6 bases). This CDR3 has 12 amino acids. Trimming took off 4 bases at V and 10 bases at J, with 14 bases between the two ends. Germline V gene sequence: CDR1 SGHTS, CDR2 YDEGEE. The CDR3 bases are TGTGCCAGCAGCCCCAACAGGGTCAACTACACCTTC. Its translation: CASSPNRVNYTF.